In its sample, the clone carrying this T cell receptor (beta chain) was seen a few times. The data stem from a study of T-cell memory formation after mild COVID-19. TCRdb re-called the 5' RACE reads through MiXCR, storing one row per CDR3 protein. The table includes fewer than 700,000 distinct CDR3 sequences, less than 25% detected once. The CDR3 sequence is 16 residues long. Germline lookup yields CDR1 MGHRA and CDR2 YSYEKL. V dropped 3 bases and J dropped 8; count of bases not matched to a gene: 8. V gene TRBV4-1 combines with J gene TRBJ2-1, with TRBD2 matching over 12 bases. This TCR derives from an adult woman who had mild COVID-19 (a few samples of this study predate the infection). Cell type and time point are not known. The specimen was PBMCs or a T cell subset sorted from them (not recorded which). CDR3 loop: CASSHPRTSGEDEQFF. DNA of the CDR3: TGCGCCAGCAGCCACCCTCGGACTAGCGGGGAGGATGAGCAGTTCTTC.